The sequence of this TCR beta chain was determined in a study of T-cell reconstitution after alpha-beta-depleted transplantation in children. Unique molecular identifiers were used in preparing the TCRbeta library. TCRdb re-called the PCR reads through MiXCR, storing one row per CDR3 protein. The table shows about 980,000 distinct CDR3 sequences, with about 31% occurring only once. Whole-study findings and limits: Newly produced T cells mostly provided counts and TCRbeta diversity after one year, as hyperexpanded clones declined. Several hundred expanded graft clones reportedly were the source of alpha-beta T cells about two months after transplant. The study traced high day-60 TCRbeta diversity in some patients to surviving recipient T cells and thymic progenitors.

On this clonotype: The antigen remains unidentified.

The clonotype comes from a boy under three years old who had a stem cell transplant for SCID, so the T cells may come from the graft donor. The sequencing here drew on PBMCs, mostly from graft donor cells, taken 360 days after TCRalphabeta/CD19-depleted stem cell transplant.

The CDR3 sequence is CASSPGTGPRSSYNEQFF. CDR3 sequence (DNA): TGTGCCAGCAGTCCAGGGACAGGACCTAGAAGCTCCTACAATGAGCAGTTCTTC. The J gene is TRBJ2-1, the V gene TRBV12-3 or TRBV12-4; 8 nucleotides match TRBD1. There are 18 residues in the CDR3. V lost 5 bases to trimming and J lost 0 bases; unmatched junction nucleotides: 12.